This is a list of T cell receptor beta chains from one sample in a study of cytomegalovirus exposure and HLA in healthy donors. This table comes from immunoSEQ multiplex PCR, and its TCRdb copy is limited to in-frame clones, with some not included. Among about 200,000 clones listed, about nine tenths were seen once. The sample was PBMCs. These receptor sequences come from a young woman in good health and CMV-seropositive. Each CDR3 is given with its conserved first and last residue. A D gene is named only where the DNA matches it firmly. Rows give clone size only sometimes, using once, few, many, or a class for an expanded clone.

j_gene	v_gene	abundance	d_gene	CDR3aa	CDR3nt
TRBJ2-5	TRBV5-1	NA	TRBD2	CASSQRLAGETQYF	TGCGCCAGCAGCCAACGACTAGCGGGAGAGACCCAGTACTTC
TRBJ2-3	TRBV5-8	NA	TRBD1	CASSHEMGQSYMLSTDTQYF	TGTGCCAGCAGTCACGAGATGGGACAGTCGTATATGCTGAGCACAGATACGCAGTATTTT
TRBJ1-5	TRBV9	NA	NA	CASSVGGGQPQHF	TGTGCCAGCAGCGTAGGAGGGGGTCAGCCCCAGCATTTT
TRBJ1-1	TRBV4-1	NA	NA	CASSLLGRDKAFF	TGCGCCAGCAGCCTCCTAGGGAGGGATAAAGCTTTCTTT
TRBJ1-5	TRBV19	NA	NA	CASSIVGGINQPQHF	TGTGCCAGTAGTATAGTTGGGGGCATCAATCAGCCCCAGCATTTT
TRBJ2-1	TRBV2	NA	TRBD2	CASSEGTGTSGSSYNEQFF	TGTGCCAGCAGTGAGGGGACCGGGACTAGCGGAAGCTCCTACAATGAGCAGTTCTTC
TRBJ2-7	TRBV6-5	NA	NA	CASNEGWEQYF	TGTGCCAGCAATGAGGGATGGGAGCAGTACTTC
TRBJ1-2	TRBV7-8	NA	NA	CASSLIGRLDFSNYGYTF	TGTGCCAGCAGCTTAATAGGCAGATTAGACTTTTCTAACTATGGCTACACCTTC
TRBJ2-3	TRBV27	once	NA	CASTPLQKFTDTQYF	TGTGCCAGCACTCCACTACAAAAATTCACAGATACGCAGTATTTT
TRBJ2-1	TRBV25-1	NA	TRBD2	CASRRGLAGSSYNEQFF	TGTGCCAGCAGAAGGGGACTAGCGGGAAGCTCCTACAATGAGCAGTTCTTC
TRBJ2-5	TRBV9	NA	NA	CASSVGQGVNQETQYF	TGTGCCAGCAGCGTAGGGCAGGGTGTTAACCAAGAGACCCAGTACTTC
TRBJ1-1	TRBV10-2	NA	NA	CASSLQGNTEAFF	TGCGCCAGCAGTCTCCAGGGGAACACTGAAGCTTTCTTT
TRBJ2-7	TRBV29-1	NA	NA	CSALRGPSSYEQYF	TGCAGCGCCTTAAGGGGTCCCAGCTCCTACGAGCAGTACTTC
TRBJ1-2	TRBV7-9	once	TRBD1	CASSLGGQVTYGYTF	TGTGCCAGCAGCTTAGGAGGACAGGTTACTTATGGCTACACCTTC
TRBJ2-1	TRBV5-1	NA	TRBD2	CASRTPGLAGSYEQFF	TGCGCCAGCAGGACACCCGGACTAGCGGGTAGCTATGAGCAGTTCTTC
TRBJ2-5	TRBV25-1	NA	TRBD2	CASSVTGGKETQYF	TGTGCCAGCAGTGTTACGGGAGGTAAAGAGACCCAGTACTTC
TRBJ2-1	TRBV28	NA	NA	CASSLFTPQGSNEQFF	TGTGCCAGCAGTTTATTCACCCCACAGGGAAGCAATGAGCAGTTCTTC
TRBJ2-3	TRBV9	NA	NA	CASSVARTSSTDTQYF	TGTGCCAGCAGCGTAGCTCGGACATCTAGCACAGATACGCAGTATTTT
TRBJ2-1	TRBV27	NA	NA	CASSLRGSSYNEQFF	TGTGCCAGCAGTTTGCGGGGTAGCTCCTACAATGAGCAGTTCTTC
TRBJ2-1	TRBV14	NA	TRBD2	CASSQNTGTRFSEQFF	TGTGCCAGCAGCCAGAATACCGGGACTAGATTTAGTGAGCAGTTCTTC
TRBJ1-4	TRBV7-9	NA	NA	CASSLGGTGLTEKLFF	TGTGCCAGCAGCTTAGGAGGAACAGGTTTGACTGAAAAACTGTTTTTT
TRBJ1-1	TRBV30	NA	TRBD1	CAWRGEDRFNTEAFF	TGTGCCTGGAGGGGGGAGGACAGGTTTAACACTGAAGCTTTCTTT
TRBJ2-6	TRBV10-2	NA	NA	CASSEPGGTGHYSGANVLTF	TGCGCCAGCAGTGAGCCCGGTGGAACGGGACACTACTCTGGGGCCAACGTCCTGACTTTC
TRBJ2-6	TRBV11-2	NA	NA	CASSFSAASILNVLTF	TGTGCCAGCAGCTTTAGCGCGGCATCGATTCTGAACGTCCTGACTTTC
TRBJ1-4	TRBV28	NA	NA	CASRRRRGPTEKLFF	TGTGCCAGCAGGCGCAGGAGGGGACCAACTGAAAAACTGTTTTTT
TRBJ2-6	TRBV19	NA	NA	CASTGGYGANVLTF	TGTGCCAGTACAGGGGGGTACGGGGCCAACGTCCTGACTTTC
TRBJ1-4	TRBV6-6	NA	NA	CASKGRTTNEKLFF	TGTGCCAGCAAGGGGCGGACAACTAATGAAAAACTGTTTTTT
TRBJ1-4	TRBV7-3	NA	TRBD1	CASSARQGRNEKLFF	TGTGCCAGCAGCGCCCGACAGGGGCGGAATGAAAAACTGTTTTTT
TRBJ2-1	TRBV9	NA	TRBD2	CASSVVGGSHNEQFF	TGTGCCAGCAGCGTAGTTGGCGGGAGCCACAATGAGCAGTTCTTC